The T cell receptor (beta chain) described here comes from a study of beta chain features in type 1 diabetes. Study results and caveats: Across all four CD4+ subsets, people with type 1 diabetes showed modestly shorter TCRB CDR3s. High-TCR-expressing cells could be over-represented by cDNA sequencing.

Expressed TCRB transcripts got sequenced, as all isolated RNA was reverse transcribed. Measured with immunoSEQ multiplex PCR; TCRdb has only the in-frame clones, and not every one. Seen here are about 270,000 clones, around an eighth observed once, and the top ten hold about 0.016%. The V gene's germline CDR1 is MDHEN and CDR2 SYDVKM. The CDR3 sequence is 11 residues long. Trimming removed 6 bases at V and 0 bases at J, with 3 bases between. Details on this clone: Its cognate antigen is unknown. Other DNA sequences in this sample translate to the same CDR3.

The sequenced sample was naive CD4+ T cells from blood. This chain connects TRBV28 to TRBJ2-7, with D hard to call. The sequence was collected from a man aged 30 to 45 with type 1 diabetes. CDR3 nucleotides: TGTGCCAGCAGCGGCTCCTACGAGCAGTACTTC. Translated: CASSGSYEQYF. The variable domain in full, with the rest retrieved from reference TRBV28 and TRBJ2-7, is DVKVTQSSRYLVKRTGEKVFLECVQDMDHENMFWYRQDPGLGLRLIYFSYDVKMKEKGDIPEGYSVSREKKERFSLILESASTNQTSMYLCASSGSYEQYFGPGTRLTVT.